This is a list of T cell receptor beta chains from one sample in a study of beta chain features in type 1 diabetes. Measured with immunoSEQ multiplex PCR; TCRdb has only the in-frame clones, and not every one. This table has tens of thousands of clones, roughly 60% appearing once. The sample taken for sequencing was Tregs from blood. These TCRs come from a woman aged 18-29 years in good health. Each CDR3 is given with its conserved first and last residue. The D gene is left open where the match is weak. Some rows have no size entry. The others give once, few or many, or a class for an expanded clone.

NA TRBJ2-1 NA TRBV4-2 CASSQEGGGYNEQFF TGTGCCAGCAGCCAAGAAGGGGGGGGTTACAATGAGCAGTTCTTC
TRBD2 TRBJ2-1 NA TRBV5-1 CASSFEAGVVNEQFF TGCGCCAGCAGCTTCGAAGCGGGAGTGGTAAATGAGCAGTTCTTC
NA TRBJ2-7 NA TRBV4-1 CASSQVGAGSSEQYF TGCGCCAGCAGCCAAGTAGGGGCAGGATCTAGCGAGCAGTACTTC
NA TRBJ1-1 NA TRBV18 CASSPTGLYTEAFF TGTGCCAGCTCACCGACAGGTTTATACACTGAAGCTTTCTTT
NA TRBJ2-7 NA TRBV5-1 CASSPGGPQNEQYF TGCGCCAGCAGCCCCGGCGGGCCGCAGAACGAGCAGTACTTC
NA TRBJ2-3 NA TRBV5-1 CASSYFGGRDTQYF TGCGCCAGCAGTTACTTTGGGGGCCGGGATACGCAGTATTTT
TRBD2 TRBJ2-1 few TRBV5-1 CASSPAGVGNEQFF TGCGCCAGCAGCCCAGCGGGAGTTGGAAATGAGCAGTTCTTC
NA TRBJ1-2 NA TRBV7-9 CASSTGRSDGHTF TGTGCCAGCAGCACCGGGAGGTCAGATGGCCACACCTTC
TRBD2 TRBJ2-5 NA TRBV5-1 CASRRASGVETQYF TGCGCCAGCAGGAGAGCTAGCGGGGTGGAGACCCAGTACTTC
TRBD2 TRBJ2-3 NA TRBV27 CASSTSGRLGGADTQYF TGTGCCAGCAGTACTAGCGGGAGGCTCGGTGGTGCAGATACGCAGTATTTT
TRBD2 TRBJ2-3 few TRBV7-2 CASSPWTSGRNTQYF TGTGCCAGCAGCCCTTGGACTAGCGGGAGAAATACGCAGTATTTT
NA TRBJ2-1 NA TRBV29-1 CSVALQQGDEQFF TGCAGCGTTGCTCTGCAACAAGGGGATGAGCAGTTCTTC
NA TRBJ2-1 NA TRBV7-2 CASSIDSLGNEQFF TGTGCCAGCAGCATTGACTCCCTAGGCAATGAGCAGTTCTTC
TRBD2 TRBJ2-7 NA TRBV27 CASSSPLGGTGEQYF TGTGCCAGCAGTTCCCCCCTGGGAGGGACGGGAGAGCAGTACTTC
NA TRBJ2-7 NA TRBV6-1 CASSDKSVRTYEQYF TGTGCCAGCAGTGATAAGTCGGTACGAACCTACGAGCAGTACTTC
NA TRBJ1-6 NA TRBV2 CASNRANNSPLHF TGTGCCAGCAACAGGGCAAATAATTCACCCCTCCACTTT
NA TRBJ2-1 NA TRBV19 CASKRYSSYNEQFF TGTGCCAGTAAGCGGTACAGCTCCTACAATGAGCAGTTCTTC
NA TRBJ1-4 few TRBV19 CASSIEEQGTEKLFF TGTGCCAGTAGTATAGAGGAACAGGGAACTGAAAAACTGTTTTTT
TRBD1 TRBJ1-2 NA TRBV4-2 CASSPSRGSDYGYTF TGTGCCAGCAGCCCAAGCAGGGGGAGTGACTATGGCTACACCTTC
NA TRBJ1-4 few TRBV5-1 CASKTRAGTNEKLFF TGCGCCAGCAAAACGAGGGCAGGTACTAATGAAAAACTGTTTTTT
TRBD2 TRBJ2-1 once TRBV18 CASSPRIGLARSDEQFF TGTGCCAGCTCACCTCGGATCGGACTAGCAAGATCTGATGAGCAGTTCTTC
NA TRBJ2-5 NA TRBV6-1 CASSFVQVPETQYF TGTGCCAGCAGTTTTGTCCAGGTACCGGAGACCCAGTACTTC
NA TRBJ2-7 few TRBV5-1 CASSLIDSGSYEQYF TGCGCCAGCAGCTTAATAGATAGCGGCTCCTACGAGCAGTACTTC
NA TRBJ2-2 once TRBV5-1 CASSLERGGGSPGELFF TGCGCCAGCAGCTTGGAGAGGGGAGGCGGGTCTCCCGGGGAGCTGTTTTTT
TRBD2 TRBJ2-3 NA TRBV4-2 CASSQVAGGVSDTQYF TGTGCCAGCAGCCAAGTCGCGGGGGGGGTTTCAGATACGCAGTATTTT
TRBD1 TRBJ1-5 NA TRBV5-1 CASRPGTGQGLQPQHF TGCGCCAGCAGACCTGGGACGGGACAGGGTTTACAGCCCCAGCATTTT